Presented here are 11 T cell receptor beta chains from one specimen sequenced in a study of cytomegalovirus exposure and HLA in healthy donors. The PCR had 60 Vbeta and 13 Jbeta primers. Produced via immunoSEQ multiplex PCR; TCRdb's table is partial and in-frame only. The sample lists some 120,000 clones; 75% to 90% were seen once. Sequenced material: PBMCs. These receptor sequences come from a man aged 40-55 years in good health and CMV-seronegative.

J is TRBJ2-3 and V is TRBV5-4; tentatively, D is TRBD1 (6 bases). V shed 4 bases and J shed 1 base, with 10 bases lying between them. Looked up from germline, CDR1 is SGHNT and CDR2 is YYREEE (reference sequence). The CDR3 spans 14 residues. CDR3 coding DNA: TGTGCCAGCAGCCGGAGACAGGGCACAGATACGCAGTATTTT. Encoded protein: CASSRRQGTDTQYF.

CDR3 region: CASSMWTSGGPVGYEQYF. Here the CDR3 DNA reads TGTGCCAGTAGTATGTGGACTAGCGGGGGCCCTGTGGGGTACGAGCAGTACTTC. The V gene is TRBV19, the J gene TRBJ2-7; 13 nucleotides align to TRBD2. This CDR3 has 18 residues. Germline V gives CDR1 LNHDA, CDR2 SQIVND (reference sequence). V gave up 3 bases and J gave up 4 bases; unmatched junction bases: 12.

The CDR3 sequence: CASSLGGSRSSYNEQFF. The CDR3, as DNA: TGTGCCAGCAGCTTAGGCGGGTCCCGGAGCTCCTACAATGAGCAGTTCTTC. The J gene is TRBJ2-1, the V gene TRBV7-8, with D possibly being TRBD2 (5 bases). Germline values: CDR1 SGHVS, CDR2 FQNEAQ. Trimming pared 1 base from V and 0 bases from J, leaving 13 bases between. This CDR3 is 17 amino acids long.

The chain combines TRBV5-5 with TRBJ1-5, with D possibly being TRBD1 (5 bases). The germline V and J ends were trimmed by 3 bases and 9 bases, with 16 bases remaining between them. CDR3 length equals 14 residues. CDR1 is SGHKS, CDR2 YYEKEE, per germline (reference sequence). As DNA, the CDR3 is TGTGCCAGCAGCTCACGGGACGGAGGGCGGCCCCAGCATTTT. Residues: CASSSRDGGRPQHF.

This chain links TRBV18 with TRBJ2-2; 10 bases line up with TRBD2. V dropped 3 bases and J dropped 7; count of bases not matched to a gene: 2. The germline gives CDR1 KGHSH, CDR2 LQKENI. The CDR3 runs to 14 residues. In DNA form, the CDR3 reads TGTGCCAGCTCACCGGGACTAGCGCGCGGGGAGCTGTTTTTT. This codes for CASSPGLARGELFF.

This clone was seen more than once but under ten times. The chain couples TRBV6-5 to TRBJ2-3, with D tentatively TRBD2 (6 bases). The CDR3 is 13 residues long. The V end lost 2 bases, the J end lost 6 bases, and 9 bases lay between the germline ends. In germline, CDR1 is MNHEY, CDR2 SVGAGI. For the CDR3, the DNA is TGTGCCAGCAGTTACGGAGGGTTGGATACGCAGTATTTT. This encodes CASSYGGLDTQYF.

As to this clone: The junction differs from germline at one of its ends, possibly a read error. This chain joins TRBV7-2 and TRBJ1-3, with 7 bases that match TRBD1. The CDR3 loop spans 15 amino acids. CDR1 and CDR2 from the germline V gene are SGHTA and FQGNSA. CDR3 amino acids: CASSSPDRPGSTIYF. The CDR3 DNA reads TGTGCCAGCAGCTCGCCGGACAGGCCGGGAAGCACCATATATTTT.

The chain couples TRBV7-9 to TRBJ2-5; 9 bases map to TRBD2. CDR1 is SEHNR and CDR2 is FQNEAQ in the germline V gene (reference sequence). With V trimmed by 5 bases and J by 2 bases, 3 bases remained unmatched. The CDR3 spans 14 residues. CDR3 protein: CASSLSGGQETQYF. The CDR3 region has the DNA TGTGCCAGCAGCCTAAGCGGGGGGCAAGAGACCCAGTACTTC.

The chain employs TRBV4-1 and TRBJ1-5; tentatively, D is TRBD1 (5 bases). CDR1 is MGHRA, CDR2 YSYEKL, per germline. The V end lost 4 bases, the J end lost 0 bases, and 10 bases lay between the germline ends. This CDR3 spans 15 amino acids. Written as DNA, the CDR3 is TGCGCCAGCAGCCCACAGGAAAATAGCAATCAGCCCCAGCATTTT. This sequence encodes CASSPQENSNQPQHF.

This clone was observed once. The CDR3 DNA is TGTGCCAGCAGCGCCGGAGGCCCTCAAGAGACCCAGTACTTC. Translated: CASSAGGPQETQYF. The genes are TRBV7-3 and TRBJ2-5; maybe TRBD2 (5 bases). The CDR3 contains 14 residues. The ends were cut back, 5 bases at V and 2 bases at J, with 12 bases in the middle. Germline CDR1 and CDR2: SGHTA and FQGTGA. Filled out from reference TRBV7-3 and TRBJ2-5, the complete variable domain reads GAGVSQTPSNKVTEKGKYVELRCDPISGHTALYWYRQSLGQGPEFLIYFQGTGAADDSGLPNDRFFAVRPEGSVSTLKIQRTERGDSAVYLCASSAGGPQETQYFGPGTRLLVL.

The chain employs TRBV28 and TRBJ2-7; TRBD1 is a possible D gene (6 bases). V dropped 6 bases and J dropped 2 bases, with 11 bases sitting between them. CDR1 MDHEN and CDR2 SYDVKM come from the germline V gene. This CDR3 is built from 13 residues. The CDR3 here is CASRQGRAYEQYF. DNA for the CDR3: TGTGCCAGCAGACAGGGTCGAGCCTACGAGCAGTACTTC.